This T cell receptor beta chain was found in a study of cytomegalovirus exposure and HLA in healthy donors. Study-wide results and caveats: Highest at DRB1 and lowest at HLA-C, TCR association rates differed among HLA loci in a later analysis. Among the CMV-associated chains, three were confirmed in vitro as specific for CMV antigens.

The PCR used 60 Vbeta and 13 Jbeta primers. In the authors' methods: A later analysis tallied 65 million to 85 million unique TCR beta chains, about 9.9 million of them shared. Generated by immunoSEQ multiplex PCR, the TCRdb table keeps only in-frame clones and is missing some. V and J calls and clone size are copied from that table; D and trimming were computed from the DNA. The table shows about 120,000 clones, with around 75% occurring only once. This clone was seen only once. Its antigen is currently unknown. Sequence at one end of the junction differs from germline and may be a read error. Germline CDR1 reads SGHVS; CDR2 reads FNYEAQ. The CDR3 loop spans 13 amino acids.

The chain links TRBV7-6 to TRBJ1-5; D call uncertain. The receptor's source is a man aged 25-45 years in good health and CMV-seronegative. Sequencing used PBMCs. CDR3 sequence: CASSHGVNQPRHF. The CDR3 DNA follows: TGTGCCAGCAGCCACGGAGTAAATCAGCCCCGGCATTTT.